This is a list of T cell receptor beta chains from one sample in a study of cytomegalovirus exposure and HLA in healthy donors. Repertoires were generated with immunoSEQ multiplex PCR, while TCRdb's copy carries only in-frame clones and drops some. The table records 140,000 to 150,000 clones, 60% to 75% of them present only once. Specimen: PBMCs. The origin of the receptors is a man aged 25-40 years in good health and CMV-seronegative. CDR3s include the opening cysteine and the closing phenylalanine or tryptophan. A D gene is named only where the DNA matches it firmly. The size field is filled for only some rows; it gives once, few, many or a size class.

d_gene: NA; j_gene: TRBJ2-3; v_gene: TRBV7-8; abundance: NA; CDR3nt: TGTGCCAGCAGCTTCTTACCAGTCGGCACAGATACGCAGTATTTT; CDR3aa: CASSFLPVGTDTQYF
d_gene: NA; j_gene: TRBJ1-5; v_gene: TRBV6-1; abundance: few; CDR3nt: TGTGCCAGCAGTGTCCGGGAAATAGACCCCAATCAGCCCCAGCATTTT; CDR3aa: CASSVREIDPNQPQHF
d_gene: NA; j_gene: TRBJ2-3; v_gene: TRBV27; abundance: NA; CDR3nt: TGTGCCAGCACCGAGTTCCAGGGGATCACAGATACGCAGTATTTT; CDR3aa: CASTEFQGITDTQYF
d_gene: NA; j_gene: TRBJ1-5; v_gene: TRBV18; abundance: NA; CDR3nt: TGTGCCAGCTCCCCGACAGTCACCAATCAGCCCCAGCATTTT; CDR3aa: CASSPTVTNQPQHF
d_gene: NA; j_gene: TRBJ2-6; v_gene: TRBV5-5; abundance: NA; CDR3nt: TGTGCCAGCAGCTTGGGATCCCCGGGAGCCAACGGCCTGACTTTC; CDR3aa: CASSLGSPGANGLTF
d_gene: TRBD2; j_gene: TRBJ2-1; v_gene: TRBV15; abundance: NA; CDR3nt: TGTGCCACCAGCGGGGGACTAGTTTTATCAGATGAGCAGTTCTTC; CDR3aa: CATSGGLVLSDEQFF
d_gene: TRBD2; j_gene: TRBJ2-5; v_gene: TRBV30; abundance: NA; CDR3nt: TGTGCCTGGAGTGGGGGACTAGCTGAGACCCAGTACTTC; CDR3aa: CAWSGGLAETQYF
d_gene: NA; j_gene: TRBJ1-6; v_gene: TRBV5-4; abundance: NA; CDR3nt: TGTGCCAGCAGCTTCCCAGGGGATAATTCACCCCTCCACTTT; CDR3aa: CASSFPGDNSPLHF
d_gene: TRBD1; j_gene: TRBJ1-1; v_gene: TRBV10-1; abundance: NA; CDR3nt: TGCGCCACTCAGGGACAGCGAGGGTCTGAAGCTTTCTTT; CDR3aa: CATQGQRGSEAFF
d_gene: NA; j_gene: TRBJ1-4; v_gene: TRBV28; abundance: NA; CDR3nt: TGTGCCAGCAGTTTTTTGGGGGGTGTAGGTGAAAAACTGTTTTTT; CDR3aa: CASSFLGGVGEKLFF
d_gene: TRBD2; j_gene: TRBJ2-1; v_gene: TRBV14; abundance: NA; CDR3nt: TGTGCCAGCAGCCCCTCACGGGCTAGCGGCCACAATGAGCAGTTCTTC; CDR3aa: CASSPSRASGHNEQFF
d_gene: NA; j_gene: TRBJ2-7; v_gene: TRBV28; abundance: NA; CDR3nt: TGTGCCAGCAATCTCCCGGCTAGCGCAGACGAGCAGTACTTC; CDR3aa: CASNLPASADEQYF
d_gene: TRBD1; j_gene: TRBJ1-2; v_gene: TRBV27; abundance: NA; CDR3nt: TGTGCCAGCTGGACAGGGGATGTTTCGGGCTACACCTTC; CDR3aa: CASWTGDVSGYTF
d_gene: TRBD2; j_gene: TRBJ2-7; v_gene: TRBV6-5; abundance: once; CDR3nt: TGTGCCAGCAGTTTATCGGGACTAGCCCTCGTCTACGAGCAGTACTTC; CDR3aa: CASSLSGLALVYEQYF
d_gene: NA; j_gene: TRBJ1-2; v_gene: TRBV6-4; abundance: NA; CDR3nt: TGTGCCAGCAGTGAAAGGAACAGGGCCGATGGCTACACCTTC; CDR3aa: CASSERNRADGYTF
d_gene: NA; j_gene: TRBJ2-7; v_gene: TRBV7-2; abundance: NA; CDR3nt: TGTGCCAGCAGCTTAGGCCTAATACAGGGTGGCGAGCAGTACTTC; CDR3aa: CASSLGLIQGGEQYF
d_gene: TRBD1; j_gene: TRBJ2-2; v_gene: TRBV28; abundance: NA; CDR3nt: TGTGCCAGCAGTACAGGGGGCGCAGGCACCGGGGAGCTGTTTTTT; CDR3aa: CASSTGGAGTGELFF
d_gene: NA; j_gene: TRBJ1-6; v_gene: TRBV7-9; abundance: once; CDR3nt: TGTGCCAGCAGCTTAACAGCGGCGGGGAGCTCCTATAATTCACCCCTCCACTTT; CDR3aa: CASSLTAAGSSYNSPLHF
d_gene: NA; j_gene: TRBJ2-1; v_gene: TRBV30; abundance: once; CDR3nt: TGTGCCAGTCTCGGCGGGGGCGACTCCTACAATGAGCAGTTCTTC; CDR3aa: CASLGGGDSYNEQFF
d_gene: NA; j_gene: TRBJ1-6; v_gene: TRBV30; abundance: NA; CDR3nt: TGTGCCTGGACAGGATTAAATAATTCACCCCTCCACTTT; CDR3aa: CAWTGLNNSPLHF
d_gene: TRBD1; j_gene: TRBJ1-1; v_gene: TRBV5-6; abundance: few; CDR3nt: TGTGCCAGCAGCTCCATGGACAGGGACACTGAAGCTTTCTTT; CDR3aa: CASSSMDRDTEAFF
d_gene: TRBD2; j_gene: TRBJ2-5; v_gene: TRBV7-9; abundance: NA; CDR3nt: TGTGCCAGCAGCTCCCCCTCGGGGGGACAAGAGACCCAGTACTTC; CDR3aa: CASSSPSGGQETQYF
d_gene: NA; j_gene: TRBJ2-3; v_gene: TRBV4-1; abundance: NA; CDR3nt: TGCGCCAGCAGCCGAGGGCCTGCAGATACGCAGTATTTT; CDR3aa: CASSRGPADTQYF
d_gene: TRBD1; j_gene: TRBJ2-7; v_gene: TRBV11-3; abundance: NA; CDR3nt: TGTGCCAGCAGCACCGGGACAGCGGACGAGCAGTACTTC; CDR3aa: CASSTGTADEQYF